Given below is one T cell receptor (beta chain) in context. One end of the junction does not line up with germline, which may come from a read error. TCRdb fed the RT-PCR reads into MiXCR, producing one record per CDR3 protein. The sample lists some 550,000 distinct CDR3 sequences, 20% to 25% seen once, with approximately 3% in the top ten. The data were taken from a study of response to subunit inactivated influenza vaccine. CDR3 size: 15 residues. The sample was also linked to a second study, of T cells expressing NK-cell markers. That publication notes: In generating TCR beta cDNA, 5'RACE template switching with UMIs was used. The CD3+CD56-NKG2C+ fraction was also led by these clonotypes in several donors.

The gene calls are TRBV12-3 or TRBV12-4 and TRBJ2-3, with 9 bases matching TRBD1. This receptor was identified in a man aged 50-60 years who received an inactivated influenza vaccine. The specimen was CD4+ T cells sorted from PBMCs, collected approximately 12 days after vaccination. This CDR3 reads CASNLGTGYGDTQYF. CDR3 nucleotide sequence: TGTGCCAGCAATTTAGGGACAGGGTATGGAGATACGCAGTATTTT.